The source of this T cell receptor (beta chain) is a study of cytomegalovirus exposure and HLA in healthy donors. The PCR used 60 Vbeta and 13 Jbeta primers. TCRdb keeps only in-frame clones here, not all; method: immunoSEQ multiplex PCR. The sample lists roughly 250,000 clones, approximately 85% seen once, with roughly 2% in the top ten. Healthy bone marrow donors supplied every sample. About this clone: Its antigen is unidentified.

Study-level points and caveats: A later analysis reportedly found that, within productive TCRs, an Asian-associated ancestry cluster had fewer N-insertions than the mean observed across the approximately 700 donors. Association of 16,951 TCR beta sequences with HLA alleles was found at 0.05 false discovery rate in a later analysis.

Germline V gives CDR1 MDHEN, CDR2 SYDVKM. V was clipped by 2 bases and J by 4 bases; unmatched bases: 10. This CDR3 region has 16 residues. The sequencing sample was made of PBMCs. This chain connects TRBV28 to TRBJ2-5; 7 nucleotides align to TRBD2. This TCR was sampled from a woman between 40 and 50 years old in good health and CMV-seropositive. The CDR3 bases are TGTGCCAGCAGTTTAGCAGGGAGGGCCGGGGGAGAGACCCAGTACTTC. Residues: CASSLAGRAGGETQYF.